The 9 T cell receptor beta chains listed next were all sequenced from one sample in a study of shared clonotypes between healthy human individuals. TCRdb's table, derived via immunoSEQ multiplex PCR, lists solely in-frame clones and lacks some. Here the sample spans 2 million to 3 million clones, approximately 93% being singletons. The sequencing input was naive CD4+ T cells from PBMCs. Regarding subset: CD45RA+ positively selected. The receptors were gathered from a man aged 18 to 30 in good health. Some clones in this sample may be carry-over from other donors' samples.

The CDR3 spells CAISEGGRTYEQYF. Here the CDR3 DNA reads TGTGCCATCAGTGAGGGGGGTAGGACCTACGAGCAGTACTTC. The V call is TRBV10-3, the J call TRBJ2-7; TRBD1 or TRBD2 may be the D gene (5 bases each). The germline V gene has CDR1 ENHRY and CDR2 SYGVKD. The CDR3 spans 14 residues. Trimming removed 2 bases from V and 2 bases from J, with 10 bases in between.

This sequence joins TRBV7-3 and TRBJ2-1, with TRBD1 identical over 10 bases. The CDR3 has 14 residues. Germline values: CDR1 SGHTA, CDR2 FQGTGA. With 5 bases clipped from V and 8 bases from J, the junction kept 6 bases outside the gene matches. The CDR3, as DNA: TGTGCCAGCAGCAAGGGACAGGGGAGGGATGAGCAGTTCTTC. Its protein is CASSKGQGRDEQFF. The complete variable domain, with remaining parts taken from reference TRBV7-3 and TRBJ2-1, reads GAGVSQTPSNKVTEKGKYVELRCDPISGHTALYWYRQSLGQGPEFLIYFQGTGAADDSGLPNDRFFAVRPEGSVSTLKIQRTERGDSAVYLCASSKGQGRDEQFFGPGTRLTVL.

V and J are TRBV7-9 and TRBJ2-5; 8 nucleotides match TRBD2. V lost 1 base, J lost 5 bases, and 9 bases stayed unmatched. This CDR3 region has 16 residues. Germline loops: CDR1 SEHNR, CDR2 FQNEAQ (reference sequence). CDR3: CASSLVALAGGETQYF. In nucleotides, the CDR3 is TGTGCCAGCAGCTTAGTCGCCCTAGCGGGTGGGGAGACCCAGTACTTC. The full variable domain, completed using reference TRBV7-9 and TRBJ2-5, is DTGVSQNPRHKITKRGQNVTFRCDPISEHNRLYWYRQTLGQGPEFLTYFQNEAQLEKSRLLSDRFSAERPKGSFSTLEIQRTEQGDSAMYLCASSLVALAGGETQYFGPGTRLLVL.

CDR3 region: CASTETPGRHSGNTIYF. Written as DNA, the CDR3 is TGTGCCAGCACCGAAACCCCCGGACGGCATTCTGGAAACACCATATATTTT. The gene calls are TRBV28 and TRBJ1-3, with unresolved D. Germline CDR1 is MDHEN and CDR2 is SYDVKM. CDR3 length: 17 amino acids. V shed 7 bases and J shed 1 base, with 20 bases lying between them.

This chain uses TRBV29-1 with TRBJ1-2; D is unresolved. V lost 7 bases to trimming and J lost 0 bases, with 12 bases between them. This CDR3 contains 13 residues. In germline, CDR1 is SQVTM, CDR2 ANQGSEA. Written as DNA, the CDR3 is TGCAGCGCCCAGGACCTTCCTAACTATGGCTACACCTTC. It encodes CSAQDLPNYGYTF. The full variable domain, rest sourced from reference TRBV29-1 and TRBJ1-2, is SAVISQKPSRDICQRGTSLTIQCQVDSQVTMMFWYRQQPGQSLTLIATANQGSEATYESGFVIDKFPISRPNLTFSTLTVSNMSPEDSSIYLCSAQDLPNYGYTFGSGTRLTVV.

V and J are TRBV5-1 and TRBJ1-1; 9 bases fit TRBD1. V was clipped by 2 bases and J by 6 bases; unmatched bases: 8. Germline V gene lookup returns CDR1 SGHRS and CDR2 YFSETQ. This CDR3 has 15 residues. CDR3 amino acids: CASSFTGGGPPEAFF. The DNA of the CDR3 is TGCGCCAGCAGCTTTACAGGGGGCGGTCCCCCTGAAGCTTTCTTT.

The rearrangement joins TRBV11-3 to TRBJ2-1; 8 nucleotides line up with TRBD1. After removal of 0 bases from V and 3 bases from J, the junction contained 10 bases not matched to a gene. Germline V lookup: CDR1 SGHNT, CDR2 YENEEA. This CDR3 spans 18 amino acids. CDR3 sequence (DNA): TGTGCCAGCAGCTTAGATGGGACAGGACCAGGTAGCTACAATGAGCAGTTCTTC. The encoded protein is CASSLDGTGPGSYNEQFF.

The rearrangement links TRBV25-1 to TRBJ1-3; 7 nucleotides align to TRBD1. V shed 3 bases, J shed 4 bases, and the junction held 6 bases outside the gene matches. Germline V gives CDR1 MGHDK, CDR2 SYGVNS. This CDR3 is built from 15 residues. The CDR3, as DNA: TGTGCCAGCAGTGATCAGACAGGGATCGGAAACACCATATATTTT. Translating gives CASSDQTGIGNTIYF. Complete variable domain (other parts from reference TRBV25-1 and TRBJ1-3): EADIYQTPRYLVIGTGKKITLECSQTMGHDKMYWYQQDPGMELHLIHYSYGVNSTEKGDLSSESTVSRIRTEHFPLTLESARPSHTSQYLCASSDQTGIGNTIYFGEGSWLTVV.

This chain links TRBV30 with TRBJ1-2; a possible D gene is TRBD1 (6 bases). The V and J ends lost 1 base and 5 bases respectively, with 17 bases between them. The CDR3 has 15 amino acids. Germline-derived CDR1 and CDR2 are GTSNPN and SVGIG (reference sequence). CDR3 bases: TGTGCCTGGAGTGGGCAGACAGGACGAACTTATGGCTACACCTTC. This translates into CAWSGQTGRTYGYTF.